This TCR beta chain was retrieved from a study of blood T cell repertoires in COVID-19. Study in general: Donors in the United States, Italy and Spain gave samples during acute or convalescent COVID-19. Sample material is recorded as cDNA or gDNA derived from T cells, B-cell-depleted T cells, or PBMCs.

Participants' own reports of clinical history determined their cohort assignment. The CDR3 consists of 16 residues. Trimming took off 1 base at V and 0 bases at J, with 10 bases between the two ends. Germline V CDR1 and CDR2: SEHNR, FQNEAQ (reference sequence). In the authors' workflow: Reference gene primer amplification in the assay estimated nucleated cell counts. Produced via immunoSEQ multiplex PCR; TCRdb's table is partial and in-frame only. V and J calls and clone size come straight from that table; D and trimming were deduced from the DNA. The sample lists some 270,000 clones, around 86% occurring once.

The chain has TRBV7-9 and TRBJ2-1; D may be TRBD2 (6 bases). This receptor was obtained from a woman in her 40s who had recovered from COVID-19. The material sequenced was PBMCs or T cells enriched from blood (not recorded which). CDR3 in DNA: TGTGCCAGCAGCTTAGGGACCGGGGGCTCCTACAATGAGCAGTTCTTC. Translation: CASSLGTGGSYNEQFF.